This T cell receptor (beta chain) is drawn from a study of human T cells and chemical hapten exposure. Study at large: Epicutaneous patch tests delivered 0.01% DPC to the upper back, with evaluation at 6 days.

V lost 5 bases and J lost 3, with 14 bases in between. The germline V gene has CDR1 SGHTA and CDR2 FQGTGA. The CDR3 is made up of 14 amino acids. The study used a library that attached unique molecular identifiers to individual cDNA molecules. TCRdb used MiXCR to reprocess the RACE reads, holding one entry per CDR3 protein. The table lists 270,000 or so distinct CDR3 sequences, approximately 7.5% of them singletons. Time point of the sample: pre-sensitization, week 0. Treatment meaning: therapeutic diphenylcyclopropenone sensitization with weekly scalp DPC. Study results and limitations: Compared with pre-sensitization or healthy control sets, expanded TCRs clustered more.

Note on this clonotype: Its antigen is unidentified.

The starting material was whole blood, obtained in connection with sensitization to the hapten diphenylcyclopropenone (DPC). The chain uses TRBV7-3 and TRBJ2-7; unclear D gene. The TCR comes from a man aged 18 to 29 with alopecia areata. Some clones in this sample may be carry-over from other donors' samples. As DNA, the CDR3 is TGTGCCAGCAGCGACGGGCCAGCCATCTACGAGCAGTACTTC. Translating gives CASSDGPAIYEQYF.